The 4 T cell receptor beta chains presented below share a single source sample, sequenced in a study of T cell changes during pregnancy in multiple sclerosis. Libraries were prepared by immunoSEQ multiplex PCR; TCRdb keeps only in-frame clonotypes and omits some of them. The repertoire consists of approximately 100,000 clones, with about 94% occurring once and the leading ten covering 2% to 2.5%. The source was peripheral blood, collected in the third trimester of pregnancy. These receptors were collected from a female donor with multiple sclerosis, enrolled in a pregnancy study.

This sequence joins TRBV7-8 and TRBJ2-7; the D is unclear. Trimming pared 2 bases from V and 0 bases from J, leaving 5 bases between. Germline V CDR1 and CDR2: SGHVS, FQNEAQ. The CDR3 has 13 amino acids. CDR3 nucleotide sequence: TGTGCCAGCAGCTTAAGTAGCTCCTACGAGCAGTACTTC. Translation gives CASSLSSSYEQYF.

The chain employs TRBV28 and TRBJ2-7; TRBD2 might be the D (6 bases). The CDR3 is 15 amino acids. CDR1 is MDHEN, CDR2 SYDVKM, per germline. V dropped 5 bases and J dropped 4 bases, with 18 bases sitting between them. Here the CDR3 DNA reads TGTGCCAGCAGTCTCTCCCGGGACTTCGAATACGAGCAGTACTTC. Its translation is CASSLSRDFEYEQYF.

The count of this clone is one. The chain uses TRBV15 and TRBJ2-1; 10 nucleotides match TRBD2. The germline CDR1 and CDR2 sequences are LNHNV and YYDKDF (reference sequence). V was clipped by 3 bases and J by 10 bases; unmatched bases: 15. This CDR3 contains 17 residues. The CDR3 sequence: CATSSAGWASGSGEQFF. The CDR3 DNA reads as TGTGCCACCAGCAGTGCGGGTTGGGCTAGCGGGAGCGGCGAGCAGTTCTTC.

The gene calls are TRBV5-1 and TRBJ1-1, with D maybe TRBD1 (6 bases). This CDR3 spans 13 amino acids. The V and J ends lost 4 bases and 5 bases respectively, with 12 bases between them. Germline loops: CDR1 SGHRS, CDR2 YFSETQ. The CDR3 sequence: CASSGGLGTEAFF. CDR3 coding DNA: TGCGCCAGCAGCGGGGGCTTAGGGACTGAAGCTTTCTTT.